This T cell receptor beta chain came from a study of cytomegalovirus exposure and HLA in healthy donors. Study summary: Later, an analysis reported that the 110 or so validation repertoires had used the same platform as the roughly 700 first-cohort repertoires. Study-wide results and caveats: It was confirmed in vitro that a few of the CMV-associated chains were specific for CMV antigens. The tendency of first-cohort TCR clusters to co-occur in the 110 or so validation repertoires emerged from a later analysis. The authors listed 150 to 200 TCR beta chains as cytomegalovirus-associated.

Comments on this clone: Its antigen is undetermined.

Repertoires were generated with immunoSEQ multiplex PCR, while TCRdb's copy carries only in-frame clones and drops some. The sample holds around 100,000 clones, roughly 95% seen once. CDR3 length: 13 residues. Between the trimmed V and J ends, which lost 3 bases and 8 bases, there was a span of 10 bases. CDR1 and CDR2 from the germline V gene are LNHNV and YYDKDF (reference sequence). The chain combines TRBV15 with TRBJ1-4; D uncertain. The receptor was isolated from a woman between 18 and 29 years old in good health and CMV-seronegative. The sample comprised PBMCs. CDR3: CATSRGAAEKLFF. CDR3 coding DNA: TGTGCCACCAGCAGGGGCGCAGCCGAAAAACTGTTTTTT.